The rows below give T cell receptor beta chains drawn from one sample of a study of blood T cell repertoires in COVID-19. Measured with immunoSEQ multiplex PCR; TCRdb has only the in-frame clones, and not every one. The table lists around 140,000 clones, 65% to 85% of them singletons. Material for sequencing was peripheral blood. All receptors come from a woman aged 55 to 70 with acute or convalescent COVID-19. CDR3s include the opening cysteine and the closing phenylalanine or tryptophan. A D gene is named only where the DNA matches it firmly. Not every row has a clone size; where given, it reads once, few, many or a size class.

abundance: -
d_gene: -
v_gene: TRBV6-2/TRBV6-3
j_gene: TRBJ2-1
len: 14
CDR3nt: TGTGCCAGCAGTCACCCGGGACAATACAATGAGCAGTTCTTC
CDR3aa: CASSHPGQYNEQFF

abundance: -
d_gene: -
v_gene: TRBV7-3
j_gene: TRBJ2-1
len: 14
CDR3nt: TGTGCCAGCAGCTTACGCCACTTGTACAATGAGCAGTTCTTC
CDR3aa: CASSLRHLYNEQFF

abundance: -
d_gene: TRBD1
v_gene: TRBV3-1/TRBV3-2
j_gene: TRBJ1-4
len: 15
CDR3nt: TGTGCCAGCAGCCCAGGGACAGGTCGACGGGAAAAACTGTTTTTT
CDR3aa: CASSPGTGRREKLFF

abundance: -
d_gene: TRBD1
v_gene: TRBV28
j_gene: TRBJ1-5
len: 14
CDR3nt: TGTGCCAGCAGTAACAGGGGGCTGCGGCAGCCCCAGCATTTT
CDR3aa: CASSNRGLRQPQHF

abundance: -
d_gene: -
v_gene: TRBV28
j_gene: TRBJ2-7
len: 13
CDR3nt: TGTGCCAGCAGTTTAGTGGGGGGCTACGAGCAGTACTTC
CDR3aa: CASSLVGGYEQYF

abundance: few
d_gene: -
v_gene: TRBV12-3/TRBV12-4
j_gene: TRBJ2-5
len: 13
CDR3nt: TGTGCCAGCAGTTTAAGGTCGGGGGAGACCCAGTACTTC
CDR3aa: CASSLRSGETQYF

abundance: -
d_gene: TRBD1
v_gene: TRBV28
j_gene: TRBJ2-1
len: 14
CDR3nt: TGTGCCAGCAGTCCGGGACAGGGGCCCAATGAGCAGTTCTTC
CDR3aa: CASSPGQGPNEQFF

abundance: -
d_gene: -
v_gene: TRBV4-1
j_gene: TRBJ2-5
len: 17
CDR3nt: TGCGCCAGCAGCCAAGAAGTCCATGGGGGCATAGCGGAGACCCAGTACTTC
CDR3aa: CASSQEVHGGIAETQYF

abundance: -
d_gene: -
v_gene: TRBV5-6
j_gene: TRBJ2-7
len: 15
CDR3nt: TGTGCCAGCAGCCCGGATCCCACAGGGATCTACGAGCAGTACTTC
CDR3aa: CASSPDPTGIYEQYF

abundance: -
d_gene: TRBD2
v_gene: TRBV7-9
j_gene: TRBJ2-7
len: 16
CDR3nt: TGTGCCAGCAGCTTAGTAAGCGGGGGTACCTCCTACGAGCAGTACTTC
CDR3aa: CASSLVSGGTSYEQYF

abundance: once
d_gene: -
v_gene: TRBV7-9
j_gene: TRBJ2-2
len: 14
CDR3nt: TGTGCCAGCAGCTTAGCCAGCGACACCGGGGAGCTGTTTTTT
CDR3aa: CASSLASDTGELFF

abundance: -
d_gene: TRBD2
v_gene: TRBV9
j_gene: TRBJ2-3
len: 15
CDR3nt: TGTGCCTCTCAAGGGACTAGCGGGACCCGAGATACGCAGTATTTT
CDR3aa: CASQGTSGTRDTQYF

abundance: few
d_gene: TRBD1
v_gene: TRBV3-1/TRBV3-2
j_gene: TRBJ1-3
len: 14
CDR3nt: TGTGCCAGCAGCCGGGACAGCTCTGGAAACACCATATATTTT
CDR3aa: CASSRDSSGNTIYF

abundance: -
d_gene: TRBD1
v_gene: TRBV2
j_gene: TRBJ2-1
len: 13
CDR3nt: TGTGCCAGCAGTTCAGGGGGCGCAGATGAGCAGTTCTTC
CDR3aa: CASSSGGADEQFF

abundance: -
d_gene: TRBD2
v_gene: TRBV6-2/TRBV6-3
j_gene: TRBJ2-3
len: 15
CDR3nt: TGTGCCAGCAGTTACGGCGGGAGTGGCACAGATACGCAGTATTTT
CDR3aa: CASSYGGSGTDTQYF

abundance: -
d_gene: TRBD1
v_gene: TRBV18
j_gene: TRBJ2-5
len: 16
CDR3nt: TGTGCCAGCTCACCACGCCAGACAGGGGGCCAAGAGACCCAGTACTTC
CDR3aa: CASSPRQTGGQETQYF

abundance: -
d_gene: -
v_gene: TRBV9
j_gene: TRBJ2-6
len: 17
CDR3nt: TGTGCCAGCAGCGTAGCGGAGTGGGGGGCTGGGGCCAACGTCCTGACTTTC
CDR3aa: CASSVAEWGAGANVLTF

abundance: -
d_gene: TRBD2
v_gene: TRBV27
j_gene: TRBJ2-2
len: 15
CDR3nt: TGTGCCAGCAGTTTACGGCTAGCGGGAACCGGGGAGCTGTTTTTT
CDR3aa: CASSLRLAGTGELFF

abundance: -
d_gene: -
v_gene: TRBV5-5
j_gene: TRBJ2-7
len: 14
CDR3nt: TGTGCCAGCAGCTTAGGAGGGCCACCCTACGAGCAGTACTTC
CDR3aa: CASSLGGPPYEQYF

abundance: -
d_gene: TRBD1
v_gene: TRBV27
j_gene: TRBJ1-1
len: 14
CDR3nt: TGTGCCAGCAGCGCCGGGACAGGGGGAAAAGAAGCTTTCTTT
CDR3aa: CASSAGTGGKEAFF

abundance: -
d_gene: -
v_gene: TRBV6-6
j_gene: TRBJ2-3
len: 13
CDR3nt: TGTGCCAGCAGTTACTCTAGCCCTCCACAGCAGTATTTT
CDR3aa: CASSYSSPPQQYF

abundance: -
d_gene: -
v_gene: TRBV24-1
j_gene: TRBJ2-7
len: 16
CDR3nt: TGTGCCACCAGTGATTTGACGCGAGGGCCGACTTACGAGCAGTACTTC
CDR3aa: CATSDLTRGPTYEQYF

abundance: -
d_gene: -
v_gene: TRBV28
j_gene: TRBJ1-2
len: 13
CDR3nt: TGTGCCAGCAGCCTCGGACGGGATTATGGCTACACCTTC
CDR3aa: CASSLGRDYGYTF

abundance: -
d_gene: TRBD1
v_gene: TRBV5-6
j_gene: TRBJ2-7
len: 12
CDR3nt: TGTGCCAGCAGGTCGACAGGGTACGAGCAGTACTTC
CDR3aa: CASRSTGYEQYF